This entry describes one TCR beta chain. CDR1 and CDR2 (germline): LGHDT, YNNKEL (reference sequence). The V gene lost 4 bases and the J gene lost 3 bases, with 9 bases spanning the gap. The CDR3 extends over 14 amino acids. The source of the sample is a study of blood T cell repertoires in COVID-19. Study as a whole: The United States, Italy and Spain provided the acute and convalescent COVID-19 samples.

Assay used: immunoSEQ multiplex PCR; TCRdb lists only in-frame clones, some missing. The data hold approximately 260,000 clones, with about 90% observed a single time. V is TRBV3-1 (or the pseudogene TRBV3-2) and J is TRBJ1-4; D unresolved. What was sequenced was peripheral blood. This clonotype originated in a woman aged 70-85 years with COVID-19, enrolled during active disease. CDR3 bases: TGTGCCAGCAGCCCGTTCTCAGCTAATGAAAAACTGTTTTTT. Protein: CASSPFSANEKLFF.